This TCR beta chain was retrieved from a study of OX40 agonist ivuxolimab in advanced cancers. The method was immunoSEQ multiplex PCR; TCRdb's version includes in-frame clones alone and lacks a portion of them. This sample yields around 55,000 clones, of which 80% to 90% are seen a single time; approximately 13% belongs to the top ten. Only one count was recorded for this clone. Unmatched junction bases numbered 5, after V lost 3 bases and J lost 0 bases. Germline V lookup: CDR1 LNHDA, CDR2 SQIVND (reference sequence). There are 17 residues in the CDR3. The J gene is TRBJ1-1, the V gene TRBV19, with 12 bases fitting TRBD1. This receptor was obtained from an adult with an advanced solid tumor such as melanoma, head and neck, liver or kidney cancer. Here the sequenced sample was CD4+ or CD8+ T cells sorted from blood, taken in a trial of the OX40 agonist ivuxolimab. This CDR3 is CASSIGTGGGMNTEAFF. The CDR3 coding sequence is TGTGCCAGTAGTATCGGGACAGGGGGCGGGATGAACACTGAAGCTTTCTTT.